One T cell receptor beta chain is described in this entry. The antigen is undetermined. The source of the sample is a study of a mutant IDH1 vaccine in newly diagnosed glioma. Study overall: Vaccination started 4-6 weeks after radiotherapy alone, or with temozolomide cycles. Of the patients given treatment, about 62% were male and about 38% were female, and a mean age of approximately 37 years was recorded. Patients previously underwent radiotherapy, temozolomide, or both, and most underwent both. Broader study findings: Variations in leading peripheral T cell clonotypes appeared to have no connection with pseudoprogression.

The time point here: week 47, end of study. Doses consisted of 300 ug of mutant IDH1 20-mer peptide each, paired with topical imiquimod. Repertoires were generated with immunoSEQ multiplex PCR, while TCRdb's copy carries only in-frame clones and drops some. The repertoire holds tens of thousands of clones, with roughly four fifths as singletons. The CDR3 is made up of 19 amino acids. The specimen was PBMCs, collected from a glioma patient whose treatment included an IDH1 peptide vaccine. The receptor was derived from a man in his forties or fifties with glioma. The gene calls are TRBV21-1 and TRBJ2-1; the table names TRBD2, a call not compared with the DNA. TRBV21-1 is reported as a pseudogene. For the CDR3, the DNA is TGTGCCAGCAGCAAAGTTCAGCCGGGACTAGCGGGAGAACGGGATGAGCAGTTCTTC. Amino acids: CASSKVQPGLAGERDEQFF.